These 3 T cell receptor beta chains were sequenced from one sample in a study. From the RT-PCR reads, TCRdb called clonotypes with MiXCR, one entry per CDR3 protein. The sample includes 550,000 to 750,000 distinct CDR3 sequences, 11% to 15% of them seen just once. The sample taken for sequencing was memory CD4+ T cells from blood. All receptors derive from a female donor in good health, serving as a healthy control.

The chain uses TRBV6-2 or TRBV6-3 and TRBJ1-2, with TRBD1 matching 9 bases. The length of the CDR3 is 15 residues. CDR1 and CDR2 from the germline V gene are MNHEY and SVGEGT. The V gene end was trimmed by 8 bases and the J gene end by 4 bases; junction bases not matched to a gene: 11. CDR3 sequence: CASGTGTGTFYGYTF. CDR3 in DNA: TGTGCCAGCGGAACAGGGACAGGGACTTTCTATGGCTACACCTTC.

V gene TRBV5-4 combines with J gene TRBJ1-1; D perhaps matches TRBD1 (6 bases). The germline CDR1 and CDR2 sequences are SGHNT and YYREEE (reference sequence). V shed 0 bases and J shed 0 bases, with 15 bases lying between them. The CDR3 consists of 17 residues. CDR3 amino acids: CASSLGTGFRVNTEAFF. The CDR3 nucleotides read TGTGCCAGCAGCTTGGGAACAGGGTTTCGGGTGAACACTGAAGCTTTCTTT.

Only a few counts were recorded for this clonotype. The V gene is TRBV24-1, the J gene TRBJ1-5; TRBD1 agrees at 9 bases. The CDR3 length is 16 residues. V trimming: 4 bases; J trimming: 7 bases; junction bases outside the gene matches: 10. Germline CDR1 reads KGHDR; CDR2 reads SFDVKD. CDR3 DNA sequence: TGTGCCACCAGTGAGGCTGGACAGGGGAGGGAGCAGCCCCAGCATTTT. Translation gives CATSEAGQGREQPQHF.